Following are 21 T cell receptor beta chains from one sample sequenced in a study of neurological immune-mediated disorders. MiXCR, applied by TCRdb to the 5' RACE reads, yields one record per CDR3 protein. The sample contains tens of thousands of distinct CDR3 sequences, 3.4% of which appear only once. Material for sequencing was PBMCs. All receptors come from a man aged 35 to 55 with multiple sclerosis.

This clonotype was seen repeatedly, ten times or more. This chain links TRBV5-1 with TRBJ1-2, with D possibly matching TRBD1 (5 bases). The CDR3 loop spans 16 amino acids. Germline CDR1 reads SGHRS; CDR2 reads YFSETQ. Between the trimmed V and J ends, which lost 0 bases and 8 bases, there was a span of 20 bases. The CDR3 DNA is TGCGCCAGCAGCTTGGCCCCGGGACCGGACCATAACGGCTACACCTTC. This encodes CASSLAPGPDHNGYTF. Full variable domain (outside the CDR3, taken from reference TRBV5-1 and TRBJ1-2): KAGVTQTPRYLIKTRGQQVTLSCSPISGHRSVSWYQQTPGQGLQFLFEYFSETQRNKGNFPGRFSGRQFSNSRSEMNVSTLELGDSALYLCASSLAPGPDHNGYTFGSGTRLTVV.

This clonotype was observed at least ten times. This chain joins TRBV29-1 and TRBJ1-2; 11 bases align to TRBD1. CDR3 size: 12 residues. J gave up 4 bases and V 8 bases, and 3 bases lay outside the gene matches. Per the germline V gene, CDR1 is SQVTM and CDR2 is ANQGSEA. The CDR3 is CSTDRGLYGYTF. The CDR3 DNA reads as TGCAGCACGGACAGGGGGCTCTATGGCTACACCTTC.

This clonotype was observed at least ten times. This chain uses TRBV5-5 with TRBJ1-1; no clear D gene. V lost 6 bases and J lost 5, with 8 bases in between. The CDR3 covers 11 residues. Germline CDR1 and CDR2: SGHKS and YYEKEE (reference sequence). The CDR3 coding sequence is TGTGCCAGCAAGGTAGGGACTGAAGCTTTCTTT. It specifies CASKVGTEAFF.

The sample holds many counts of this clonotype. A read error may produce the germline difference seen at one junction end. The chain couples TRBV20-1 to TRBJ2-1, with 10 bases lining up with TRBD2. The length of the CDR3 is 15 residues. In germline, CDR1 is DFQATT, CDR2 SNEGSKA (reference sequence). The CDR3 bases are TGCAGTGCAAGAGGTCTAGCGGGAGTTTACAATGAGCAGTTCTTC. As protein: CSARGLAGVYNEQFF.

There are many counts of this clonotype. CDR3 protein: CSAREGTGTEAFF. The CDR3 DNA sequence: TGCAGTGCTAGAGAGGGAACGGGGACTGAAGCTTTCTTT. The chain carries TRBV20-1 and TRBJ1-1; no firm D call. The CDR3 contains 13 residues. From germline, CDR1 is DFQATT and CDR2 SNEGSKA (reference sequence). The V end was cut by 0 bases, the J end by 5 bases, with 10 bases between.

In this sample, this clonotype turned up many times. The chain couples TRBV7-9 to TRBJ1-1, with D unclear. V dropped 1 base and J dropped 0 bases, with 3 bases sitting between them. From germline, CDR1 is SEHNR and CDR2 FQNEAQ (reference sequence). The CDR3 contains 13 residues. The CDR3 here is CASSLDMNTEAFF. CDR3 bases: TGTGCCAGCAGCTTAGATATGAACACTGAAGCTTTCTTT. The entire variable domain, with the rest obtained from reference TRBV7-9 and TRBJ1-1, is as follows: DTGVSQNPRHKITKRGQNVTFRCDPISEHNRLYWYRQTLGQGPEFLTYFQNEAQLEKSRLLSDRFSAERPKGSFSTLEIQRTEQGDSAMYLCASSLDMNTEAFFGQGTRLTVV.

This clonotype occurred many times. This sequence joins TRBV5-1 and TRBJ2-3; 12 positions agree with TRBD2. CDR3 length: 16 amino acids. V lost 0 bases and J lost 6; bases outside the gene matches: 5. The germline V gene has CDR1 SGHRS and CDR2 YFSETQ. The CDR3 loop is CASSLATSGGSDTQYF. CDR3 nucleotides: TGCGCCAGCAGCTTGGCGACTAGCGGGGGTAGTGATACGCAGTATTTT.

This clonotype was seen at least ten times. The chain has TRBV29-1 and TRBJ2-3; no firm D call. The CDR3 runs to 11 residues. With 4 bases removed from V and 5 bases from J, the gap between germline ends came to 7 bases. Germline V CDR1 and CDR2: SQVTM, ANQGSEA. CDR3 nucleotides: TGCAGCGTTGGCGCTAAAGATACGCAGTATTTT. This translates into CSVGAKDTQYF.

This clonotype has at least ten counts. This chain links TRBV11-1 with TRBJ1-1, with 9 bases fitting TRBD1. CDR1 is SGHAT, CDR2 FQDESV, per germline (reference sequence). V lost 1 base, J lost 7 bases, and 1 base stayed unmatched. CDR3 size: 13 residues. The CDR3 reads CASSLGTGDEAFF. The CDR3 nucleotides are TGTGCCAGCAGCTTAGGGACAGGGGATGAAGCTTTCTTT.

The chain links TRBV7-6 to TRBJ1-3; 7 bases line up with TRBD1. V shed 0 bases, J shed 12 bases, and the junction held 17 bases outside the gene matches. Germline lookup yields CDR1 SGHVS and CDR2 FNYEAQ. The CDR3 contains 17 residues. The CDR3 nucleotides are TGTGCCAGCAGCTTAGCAGCGGGAACAGGGGCTGGAAAAAACATATATTTT. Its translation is CASSLAAGTGAGKNIYF. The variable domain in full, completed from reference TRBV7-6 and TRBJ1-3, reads GAGVSQSPRYKVTKRGQDVALRCDPISGHVSLYWYRQALGQGPEFLTYFNYEAQQDKSGLPNDRFSAERPEGSISTLTIQRTEQRDSAMYRCASSLAAGTGAGKNIYFGEGSWLTVV.

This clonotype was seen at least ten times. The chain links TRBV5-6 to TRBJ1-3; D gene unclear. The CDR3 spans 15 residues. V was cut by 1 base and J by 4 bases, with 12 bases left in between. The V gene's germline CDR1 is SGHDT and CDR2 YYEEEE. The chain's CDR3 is CASSLTGNAGNTIYF. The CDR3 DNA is TGTGCCAGCAGCTTGACCGGGAACGCCGGAAACACCATATATTTT. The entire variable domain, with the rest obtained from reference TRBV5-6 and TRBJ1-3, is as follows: DAGVTQSPTHLIKTRGQQVTLRCSPKSGHDTVSWYQQALGQGPQFIFQYYEEEERQRGNFPDRFSGHQFPNYSSELNVNALLLGDSALYLCASSLTGNAGNTIYFGEGSWLTVV.

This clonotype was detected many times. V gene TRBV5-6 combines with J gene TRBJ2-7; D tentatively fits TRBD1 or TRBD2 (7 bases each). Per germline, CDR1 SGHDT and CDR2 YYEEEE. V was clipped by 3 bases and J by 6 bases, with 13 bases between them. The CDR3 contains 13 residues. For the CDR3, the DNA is TGTGCCAGCAGCTACAGGGGCGGGGGCGAGCAGTACTTC. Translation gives CASSYRGGGEQYF.

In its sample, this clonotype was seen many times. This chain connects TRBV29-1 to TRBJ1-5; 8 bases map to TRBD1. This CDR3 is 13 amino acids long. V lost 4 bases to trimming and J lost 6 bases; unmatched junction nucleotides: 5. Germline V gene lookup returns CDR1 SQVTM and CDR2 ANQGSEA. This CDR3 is CSVVRGQGQPQHF. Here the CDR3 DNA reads TGCAGCGTTGTCAGGGGGCAGGGTCAGCCCCAGCATTTT.

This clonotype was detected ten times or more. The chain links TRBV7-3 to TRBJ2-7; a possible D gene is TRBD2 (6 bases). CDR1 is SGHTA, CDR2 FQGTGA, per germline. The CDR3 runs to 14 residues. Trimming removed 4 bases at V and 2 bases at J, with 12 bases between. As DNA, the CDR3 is TGTGCCAGCAGCTCTAGCGCTGGTCCCTACGAGCAGTACTTC. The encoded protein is CASSSSAGPYEQYF.

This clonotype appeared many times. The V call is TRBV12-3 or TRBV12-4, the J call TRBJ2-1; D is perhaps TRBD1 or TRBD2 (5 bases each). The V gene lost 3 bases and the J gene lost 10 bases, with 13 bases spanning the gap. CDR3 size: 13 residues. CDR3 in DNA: TGTGCCAGCAGTTTCTCGGGACCTGGGGAGCAGTTCTTC. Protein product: CASSFSGPGEQFF.

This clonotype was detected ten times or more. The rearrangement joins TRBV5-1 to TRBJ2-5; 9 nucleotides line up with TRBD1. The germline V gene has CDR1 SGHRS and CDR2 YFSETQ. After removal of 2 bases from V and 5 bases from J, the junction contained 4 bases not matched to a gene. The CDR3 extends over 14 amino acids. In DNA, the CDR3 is TGCGCCAGCAGCTTAGGGACAGGGTTCGAGACCCAGTACTTC. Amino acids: CASSLGTGFETQYF.

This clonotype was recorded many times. The CDR3 coding sequence is TGTGCCAGCAGCTCAGATGGGGATACGCAGTATTTT. Amino acid sequence: CASSSDGDTQYF. The genes are TRBV6-1 and TRBJ2-3; no clear D. Germline CDR1 is MNHNS and CDR2 is SASEGT. This CDR3 has 12 residues. V was trimmed by 6 bases and J by 6 bases, leaving 10 bases between them.

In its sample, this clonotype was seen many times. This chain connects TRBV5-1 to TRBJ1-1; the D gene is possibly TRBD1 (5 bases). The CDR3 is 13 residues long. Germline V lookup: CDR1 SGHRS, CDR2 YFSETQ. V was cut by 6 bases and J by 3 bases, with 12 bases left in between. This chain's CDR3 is CASMEGRDTEAFF. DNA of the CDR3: TGCGCCAGCATGGAAGGCAGGGACACTGAAGCTTTCTTT.

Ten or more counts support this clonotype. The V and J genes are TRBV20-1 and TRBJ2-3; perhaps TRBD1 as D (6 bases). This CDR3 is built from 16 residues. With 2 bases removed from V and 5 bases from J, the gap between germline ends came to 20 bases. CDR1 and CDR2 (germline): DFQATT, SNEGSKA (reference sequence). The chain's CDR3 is CSARHQTGARGDTQYF. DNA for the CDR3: TGCAGTGCTAGACACCAAACAGGCGCCAGGGGAGATACGCAGTATTTT.

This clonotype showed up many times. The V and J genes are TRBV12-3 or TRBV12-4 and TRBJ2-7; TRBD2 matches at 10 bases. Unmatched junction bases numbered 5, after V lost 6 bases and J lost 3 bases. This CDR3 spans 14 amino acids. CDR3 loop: CASSGTSAFYEQYF. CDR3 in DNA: TGTGCCAGCAGCGGGACTAGCGCATTCTACGAGCAGTACTTC.

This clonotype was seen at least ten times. CDR3 DNA sequence: TGTGCCAGCAGTACAGGATACACTGAAGCTTTCTTT. Protein product: CASSTGYTEAFF. The chain joins TRBV27 to TRBJ1-1; D perhaps matches TRBD1 (5 bases). Trimming shortened V by 5 bases and J by 3 bases, and 7 bases separated the two germline ends. The CDR3 runs 12 residues. The V gene's germline CDR1 is MNHEY and CDR2 SMNVEV (reference sequence).